This T cell receptor beta chain was sequenced during a study of prognosis after radiotherapy for stage I lung cancer. This clonotype was detected many times. V lost 2 bases, J lost 5 bases, and 11 bases lay in between. CDR3 size: 14 residues. Germline CDR1 is KGHSY and CDR2 is FQNENV. Genomic DNA was subjected to two-round multiplex PCR for amplification of TCR beta CDR3. The use of primers specific to each TRBV and TRBJ gene characterized first-round PCR. TCRdb re-analysed the multiplex PCR reads in MiXCR, keeping a single row per CDR3 protein. This sample has more than 9,500 distinct CDR3 sequences, with less than 70% found just once.

The receptor's source is a donor over 45 with non-small cell lung cancer. Sequenced here: PBMCs, sampled before or after stereotactic body radiation therapy (not recorded which). V and J are TRBV16 and TRBJ2-3; D gene uncertain. The CDR3 region is CASSQRNNQDTQYF. As DNA, the CDR3 is TGTGCCAGCAGCCAACGTAATAATCAAGATACGCAGTATTTT. Full variable domain (rest looked up from reference TRBV16 and TRBJ2-3): GEEVAQTPKHLVRGEGQKAKLYCAPIKGHSYVFWYQQVLKNEFKFLISFQNENVFDETGMPKERFSAKCLPNSPCSLEIQATKLEDSAVYFCASSQRNNQDTQYFGPGTRLTVL.